This record looks at one T cell receptor (beta chain) sequence and its context. V was shortened by 8 bases and J by 0 bases, with 11 bases between the two germline ends. Germline assignment: CDR1 LNHNV and CDR2 YYDKDF (reference sequence). This CDR3 has 13 residues. Produced via immunoSEQ multiplex PCR; TCRdb's table is partial and in-frame only. Among about 130,000 clones listed, 75% to 90% were seen once. This sample stems from a study of cytomegalovirus exposure and HLA in healthy donors. The chain has TRBV15 and TRBJ2-7; possibly TRBD1 for D (5 bases). The material sequenced was PBMCs. The receptor's source is a woman aged 30 to 39 in good health and CMV-seropositive. The CDR3 region has the DNA TGTGCCACCGAGGACACGAGCTCCTACGAGCAGTACTTC. Translation: CATEDTSSYEQYF. The full variable domain, its missing parts supplied by reference TRBV15 and TRBJ2-7, is DAMVIQNPRYQVTQFGKPVTLSCSQTLNHNVMYWYQQKSSQAPKLLFHYYDKDFNNEADTPDNFQSRRPNTSFCFLDIRSPGLGDTAMYLCATEDTSSYEQYFGPGTRLTVT.